A single sample is the source of the 31 T cell receptor delta chains below, sequenced in a study of Vδ1+ human thymocytes (dated by TCRdb to between 2018 and 2020). Paper-wide results and their limitations: The thymic TRG and TRD repertoires appeared highly polyclonal, with Gaussian CDR3 length distributions, in contrast to the oligoclonal repertoires of peripheral blood.

Which antigens these TCRs recognize remains unknown. The sequencer was an Illumina MiSeq. RNA was isolated using the RNeasy mini kit, and reverse transcription was performed with Superscript III. CDR3 amplicons were produced by multiplex PCR using pooled V-gene forward primers and a constant-region reverse primer with Illumina adaptor overhangs. Clones were re-identified by TCRdb from the public reads with CATT, and rows with the same DNA were merged. This sample comprises some 23,000 delta-chain clones, about 29% of them detected only once. The ten largest clones capture roughly 1.5% of the sample. The sequenced material came from Vdelta1+ gamma-delta thymocytes from the thymus. The cell subset or site label of this sample denotes: FACS-sorted CD3+ TCRalphabeta- TCRVdelta1+ TCRVdelta2- thymocytes. The receptors come from a boy under three years old who had congenital heart surgery.

This clone was counted only a few times. This sequence joins TRDV1 and TRDJ1; possibly TRDD3 for D (6 bases). V lost 1 base, J lost 10 bases, and 19 bases lay in between. The CDR3 is 15 residues long. CDR1 is TSWWSYY, CDR2 QGS, per germline. The CDR3 protein is CALGEPRPGGHRLIF. The DNA of the CDR3 is TGTGCTCTTGGGGAACCCCGCCCCGGGGGACATAGACTCATCTTT.

Concerning this clone: A much larger clone differs from this one at a single base, so this may be a read error. The chain recombines TRDV1 with TRDJ1; maybe TRDD3 (5 bases). CDR1 TSWWSYY and CDR2 QGS come from the germline V gene. Trimming pared 0 bases from V and 0 bases from J, leaving 17 bases between. The CDR3 loop spans 18 amino acids. CDR3 region: CALGELTGTEGYTDKLIF. Here the CDR3 DNA reads TGTGCTCTTGGGGAACTAACCGGTACTGAGGGATACACCGATAAACTCATCTTT.

This rearrangement joins TRDV1 to TRDJ1; 11 nucleotides line up with TRDD3. V shed 2 bases and J 4 bases; nucleotides not matched to a gene: 12. The CDR3 is 18 residues long. Germline values: CDR1 TSWWSYY, CDR2 QGS. The CDR3 spells CALGEGSYGGYVVDKLIF. The CDR3, as DNA: TGTGCTCTTGGGGAAGGTTCCTATGGGGGATACGTAGTCGATAAACTCATCTTT.

There are a few counts of this clone. The V gene is TRDV1, the J gene TRDJ1; TRDD3 agrees at 10 bases. CDR3 size: 22 residues. CDR1 and CDR2 from the germline V gene are TSWWSYY and QGS. The V gene end was trimmed by 3 bases and the J gene end by 1 base; junction bases not matched to a gene: 23. The CDR3 protein is CALGDGGLPYWGIQLGTDKLIF. The CDR3 nucleotides are TGTGCTCTTGGGGACGGTGGGCTCCCCTACTGGGGGATCCAACTCGGCACCGATAAACTCATCTTT.

With respect to this clone: This sequence may be a read error, since a much larger clone differs from it by one base. Additional DNA sequences in this sample encode the identical CDR3. The V and J genes are TRDV2 and TRDJ1; tentatively, D is TRDD3 (5 bases). Germline lookup yields CDR1 GEAIGNYY and CDR2 EKD. There are 15 residues in the CDR3. V was trimmed by 5 bases and J by 4 bases, leaving 19 bases between them. The CDR3 DNA sequence: TGTGCCTGTGGTGACTTCTACCCGCTGGGCGATAAACTCATCTTT. Its protein product is CACGDFYPLGDKLIF.

The chain uses TRDV1 and TRDJ1; 10 bases agree with TRDD3. Germline V gene sequence: CDR1 TSWWSYY, CDR2 QGS. This CDR3 region has 24 residues. The ends lost 0 bases at V and 4 bases at J; junction bases unmatched: 29. The CDR3 nucleotides are TGTGCTCTTGGGGAACTCGCCTTCAGGGTCTCGGGGGGATACGCGTATTTAAATGGCGATAAACTCATCTTT. Translated: CALGELAFRVSGGYAYLNGDKLIF.

The V gene is TRDV1, the J gene TRDJ1; 8 nucleotides agree with TRDD3. CDR3 length: 18 amino acids. The V segment lost 4 bases and the J segment 11 bases; nucleotides outside the gene matches: 24. The germline CDR1 and CDR2 sequences are TSWWSYY and QGS. The CDR3 is CALGGPTDSGGYSIGLIF. The CDR3 DNA follows: TGTGCTCTTGGGGGACCTACGGACTCAGGGGGATATTCCATCGGGCTCATCTTT.

Comments on this clone: This clone may be a read error of a much larger clone one base away. In the same sample, other DNA sequences code for this CDR3. The chain couples TRDV1 to TRDJ1; D is possibly TRDD3 (6 bases). The CDR3 has 11 residues. Germline V gives CDR1 TSWWSYY, CDR2 QGS. The CDR3 DNA reads TGTGCTCTTGGGTTCTGGGATAAACTCATCTTC. It specifies CALGFWDKLIF.

About this clone: Its ends do not fully match the called genes, so a read error is possible. Other nucleotide sequences in the sample specify the same CDR3. The chain joins TRDV1 to TRDJ1, with D perhaps being TRDD1 or TRDD3 (5 bases each). From germline, CDR1 is TSWWSYY and CDR2 QGS. CDR3 length: 18 amino acids. CDR3 sequence (DNA): TGTGCTCTTGGGGCCCCCTGTAATAGGGGGCAAGACACCGATAAGCTCATCTTT. Its translation is CALGAPCNRGQDTDKLIF.

The rearrangement links TRDV1 to TRDJ1; D gene ambiguous. The germline CDR1 and CDR2 sequences are TSWWSYY and QGS. The CDR3 loop spans 15 amino acids. V lost 2 bases and J 3 bases, leaving 13 bases between the germline ends. CDR3 region: CALGEARKGSDKLIF. The CDR3 DNA sequence: TGTGCTCTTGGGGAAGCTCGGAAGGGCTCCGATAAACTCATCTTT.

A note on this clone: The same CDR3 also results from other DNA sequences found in this sample. The chain is built from TRDV1 and TRDJ1; tentatively, D is TRDD3 (5 bases). Deletions cut 0 bases from V and 3 bases from J, with 20 bases between. This CDR3 comprises 18 residues. Germline CDR1 is TSWWSYY and CDR2 is QGS. The CDR3, as DNA: TGTGCTCTTGGGGAACTCGGGGGCGCGCGAGGAGAGGCCGATAAACTCATCTTT. Its translation is CALGELGGARGEADKLIF.

The rearrangement uses TRDV1 and TRDJ1; unclear D gene. V was trimmed by 0 bases and J by 0 bases, leaving 29 bases between them. The germline V gene encodes CDR1 TSWWSYY and CDR2 QGS. CDR3 length: 22 residues. The CDR3 spells CALGELGNYPNGRSPYTDKLIF. The CDR3 DNA follows: TGTGCTCTTGGGGAACTAGGTAACTACCCGAACGGAAGAAGCCCGTACACCGATAAACTCATCTTT.

V gene TRDV1 combines with J gene TRDJ1; tentative D call: TRDD3 (7 bases). Trimming removed 5 bases at V and 4 bases at J, with 41 bases between. The germline V gene has CDR1 TSWWSYY and CDR2 QGS. The CDR3 is made up of 23 amino acids. The CDR3 DNA follows: TGTGCTCTTGGGAGCTTCCTTTACAAGTACTGGGGCCGGACGCGGGACCTAGACGATAAACTCATCTTT. Translation gives CALGSFLYKYWGRTRDLDDKLIF.

Comment on this clone: A clone one base away is much larger, so this may be a read error. The chain uses TRDV1 and TRDJ1; 8 nucleotides line up with TRDD3. CDR1 and CDR2 from the germline V gene are TSWWSYY and QGS. There are 19 residues in the CDR3. Germline trimming cut 0 bases from V and 0 bases from J; bases unmatched to any gene: 12. For the CDR3, the DNA is TGTGCTCTTGGGGAACTAGGTCCGACTGGGGGTACTTACACCGATAAACTCATCTTT. Its protein product is CALGELGPTGGTYTDKLIF.

This clone is termed medium-sized. The chain couples TRDV1 to TRDJ1; possibly TRDD3 for D (5 bases). Germline V CDR1 and CDR2: TSWWSYY, QGS. The CDR3 consists of 15 residues. V lost 6 bases to trimming and J lost 0 bases, with 14 bases between them. The CDR3 loop reads CALGLLGGYTDKLIF. The CDR3 DNA is TGTGCTCTTGGACTTCTCGGGGGGTACACCGATAAACTCATCTTT.

This chain uses TRDV1 with TRDJ1; 11 nucleotides match TRDD3. Unmatched junction bases numbered 12, after V lost 0 bases and J lost 3 bases. The CDR3 consists of 19 residues. The V gene's germline CDR1 is TSWWSYY and CDR2 QGS. The CDR3 reads CALGELSNLRGGYADKLIF. CDR3 DNA sequence: TGTGCTCTTGGGGAACTCTCAAACCTTCGTGGGGGATACGCCGATAAACTCATCTTT.

This clone was recorded many times. This sample also contains other DNA sequences that code for the same CDR3. The chain recombines TRDV1 with TRDJ1, with 9 bases that match TRDD2. CDR3 length: 21 amino acids. CDR1 and CDR2 (germline): TSWWSYY, QGS. The J segment lost 7 bases and the V segment lost 5 bases, leaving 29 bases of the junction unmatched. The CDR3 coding sequence is TGTGCTCTTGGGCCCTGGAGGGAACCCCTTCCTACACTCTATGGGGGCGTTAAACTCATCTTT. This gives the protein CALGPWREPLPTLYGGVKLIF.

Regarding this clone: A much larger clone is a single base away; this may be a read error. The chain employs TRDV1 and TRDJ1; TRDD3 matches 8 bases. Germline lookup yields CDR1 TSWWSYY and CDR2 QGS. The CDR3 is 19 amino acids. The CDR3 region has the DNA TGTGCTCTTGGGGAACTAGGAACTGGGGATACAGTGTACACCGATAAACCCATCTTT. It encodes CALGELGTGDTVYTDKPIF.

This clone was detected many times. This rearrangement joins TRDV1 to TRDJ1; 8 bases map to TRDD3. Germline V gene data show CDR1 as TSWWSYY and CDR2 as QGS. There are 19 residues in the CDR3. V dropped 2 bases and J dropped 0; count of bases not matched to a gene: 14. CDR3 loop: CALGEWVYDTGGYTDKLIF. As DNA, the CDR3 is TGTGCTCTTGGGGAATGGGTCTACGACACTGGGGGGTACACCGATAAACTCATCTTT.

Worth noting for this clone: One junction end does not reproduce the germline sequence, and a read error may be involved. This sequence joins TRDV1 and TRDJ1; possible D gene TRDD3, 5 bases. Looked up from germline, CDR1 is TSWWSYY and CDR2 is QGS. The CDR3 covers 15 residues. The CDR3 sequence: CAHGETRDHTDKLIF. The DNA of the CDR3 is TGTGCTCATGGGGAAACGAGGGATCACACCGATAAACTCATCTTT.

J is TRDJ1 and V is TRDV1, with TRDD3 matching 8 bases. The trim removed 0 bases at V and 3 bases at J, leaving 24 bases unmatched. The CDR3 totals 22 residues. Germline loops: CDR1 TSWWSYY, CDR2 QGS. The CDR3 loop is CALGELLSVAWGIGRVADKLIF. CDR3 DNA sequence: TGTGCTCTTGGGGAACTATTGTCGGTGGCTTGGGGGATTGGAAGAGTAGCCGATAAACTCATCTTT.

The chain combines TRDV1 with TRDJ1; D possibly corresponds to TRDD2 (5 bases). V dropped 3 bases and J dropped 0 bases, with 17 bases sitting between them. Germline CDR1 and CDR2: TSWWSYY and QGS. The CDR3 runs 17 residues. CDR3 coding DNA: TGTGCTCTTGGGGATTTTCCTGCACGTTCCTACACCGATAAACTCATCTTT. Translation gives CALGDFPARSYTDKLIF.

The V and J genes are TRDV1 and TRDJ1, with D perhaps TRDD2 (6 bases). The CDR3 extends over 20 amino acids. Trimming left V 2 bases short and J 3 bases short, with 28 bases between. Germline CDR1 TSWWSYY, CDR2 QGS. The CDR3 region has the DNA TGTGCTCTTGGGGAATCCTCCCTTCCCCAAATGCTCGGCAAGGCCGATAAACTCATCTTT. Protein product: CALGESSLPQMLGKADKLIF.

This chain connects TRDV1 to TRDJ1, with 10 bases aligning to TRDD3. CDR3 length: 23 residues. CDR1 and CDR2 (germline): TSWWSYY, QGS. Germline trimming cut 1 base from V and 2 bases from J; bases unmatched to any gene: 25. CDR3 sequence reads: CALGEPLVGFPTGGWSRTDKLIF. CDR3 nucleotides: TGTGCTCTTGGGGAACCGCTGGTGGGATTCCCTACTGGGGGATGGAGCAGAACCGATAAACTCATCTTT.

This rearrangement joins TRDV1 to TRDJ1; D possibly corresponds to TRDD2 (6 bases). Trimming removed 4 bases from V and 0 bases from J, with 21 bases in between. Germline V gives CDR1 TSWWSYY, CDR2 QGS. This CDR3 has 18 amino acids. The CDR3 nucleotides read TGTGCTCTTGGGGTTGACTTCCTTTACGAGGGGTACACCGATAAACTCATCTTT. This sequence encodes CALGVDFLYEGYTDKLIF.

The sample holds a few counts of this clone. A read error may be the cause here, since a much bigger clone is one base away. The chain combines TRDV2 with TRDJ1; 10 bases match TRDD3. The CDR3 is 16 amino acids. Germline lookup yields CDR1 GEAIGNYY and CDR2 EKD. V was pared by 6 bases and J by 8 bases, with 17 bases of the junction left unmatched. CDR3 nucleotide sequence: TGTGCCTGTACCCATGACCTACTGGGGGATGCTTCGAAACTCATCTTT. Translated, it gives CACTHDLLGDASKLIF.

This clone occurred once. The chain uses TRDV1 and TRDJ1; possibly TRDD3 for D (5 bases). This CDR3 contains 18 residues. Germline assignment: CDR1 TSWWSYY and CDR2 QGS. Trimming took off 5 bases at V and 1 base at J, with 23 bases between the two ends. CDR3 DNA sequence: TGTGCTCTTGGGAGTCACGGGGAGGCACCCTGGTGCACCGATAAACTCATCTTT. Amino acid sequence: CALGSHGEAPWCTDKLIF.

Comment on this clone: A much larger clone differs by one base, so this may be a read error. The gene calls are TRDV1 and TRDJ1; maybe TRDD3 (6 bases). Trimming pared 3 bases from V and 0 bases from J, leaving 20 bases between. This CDR3 has 18 residues. Per germline, CDR1 TSWWSYY and CDR2 QGS. The CDR3 spells CALGDSRGTPRYTDKLIF. As DNA, the CDR3 is TGTGCTCTTGGGGATTCCAGGGGGACCCCGAGGTACACCGATAAACTCATCTTT.

Of note for this clone: This same CDR3 is encoded by further DNA sequences in the sample. The V and J genes are TRDV1 and TRDJ1, with D unresolved. CDR3 length equals 16 residues. The V gene lost 5 bases and the J gene lost 5 bases, with 21 bases spanning the gap. CDR1 is TSWWSYY and CDR2 is QGS in the germline V gene. The CDR3 spells CALGPRWRGSSDKLIF. DNA of the CDR3: TGTGCTCTTGGGCCAAGGTGGCGTGGATCTTCGGATAAACTCATCTTT.

This clone is medium-sized in the sample. The sample has other DNA sequences that encode this CDR3 too. The chain employs TRDV1 and TRDJ1, with a tentative D call TRDD3 (5 bases). The CDR3 totals 11 residues. Germline V lookup: CDR1 TSWWSYY, CDR2 QGS. V was cut by 3 bases and J by 12 bases, with 11 bases left in between. The CDR3 coding sequence is TGTGCTCTTGGGGACGGGGACCGGATCATCTTT. Residues: CALGDGDRIIF.

This rearrangement joins TRDV1 to TRDJ1; maybe TRDD3 (6 bases). V lost 3 bases, J lost 10 bases, and 21 bases lay in between. The CDR3 loop spans 15 amino acids. CDR1 and CDR2 (germline): TSWWSYY, QGS. CDR3 DNA: TGTGCTCTTGGGGACGGTTCCCCGCTACTGGGAACACTCATCTTT. This translates into CALGDGSPLLGTLIF.